Below, one T cell receptor (beta chain) is given with its context. Antigen specificity is unknown. The data originate from a study of healthy donors' naive CD4 and CD8 T cells. Overall study results and limits: Bulk sequencing left alpha and beta chains unpaired.

TCR libraries were built from approximately 0.45 ug of total RNA by linear amplification. From the reads, TCRdb called clonotypes with MiXCR, one entry per CDR3 protein. The sample contains 180,000 or so distinct CDR3 sequences, about 76% of which appear only once. Germline-derived CDR1 and CDR2 are LNHDA and SQIVND (reference sequence). CDR3 length: 15 residues. Trimming left V 3 bases short and J 7 bases short, with 16 bases between. The V and J genes are TRBV19 and TRBJ2-1, with D perhaps matching TRBD2 (5 bases). This TCR derives from a pool of human donors in good health; the sample pools cells from several healthy donors. The sequenced sample was naive CD4+ and CD8+ T cells sorted from blood, pooled from several donors. The CDR3 nucleotides read TGTGCCAGTAGTATCTTAGCGTCAGCTAGTAATGAGCAGTTCTTC. Its protein product is CASSILASASNEQFF.